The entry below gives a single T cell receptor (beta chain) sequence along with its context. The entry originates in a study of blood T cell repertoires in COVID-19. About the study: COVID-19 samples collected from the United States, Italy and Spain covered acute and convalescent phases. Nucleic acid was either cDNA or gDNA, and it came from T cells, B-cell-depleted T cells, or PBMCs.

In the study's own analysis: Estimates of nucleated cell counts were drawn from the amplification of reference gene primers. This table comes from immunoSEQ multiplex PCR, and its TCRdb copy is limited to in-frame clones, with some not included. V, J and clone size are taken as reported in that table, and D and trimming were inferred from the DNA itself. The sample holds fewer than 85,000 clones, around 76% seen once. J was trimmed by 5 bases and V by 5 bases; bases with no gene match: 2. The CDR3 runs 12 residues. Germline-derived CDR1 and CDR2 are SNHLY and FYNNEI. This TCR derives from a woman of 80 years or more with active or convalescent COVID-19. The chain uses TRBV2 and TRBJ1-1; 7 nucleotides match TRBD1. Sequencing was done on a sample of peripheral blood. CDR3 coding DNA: TGTGCCAGCAGTTCACAGGGGACTGAAGCTTTCTTT. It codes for CASSSQGTEAFF.